Each of the 14 T cell receptor beta chains below was sequenced from the same sample in a study of blood T cell repertoires in COVID-19. Sequencing used immunoSEQ multiplex PCR; TCRdb keeps in-frame clones, though not all of them. The table includes around 210,000 clones, roughly nine tenths detected once. Sequencing was performed on peripheral blood. The receptor set was obtained from a woman between 65 and 79 years old with acute or convalescent COVID-19.

The V and J genes are TRBV5-5 and TRBJ1-5, with D tentatively TRBD1 (5 bases). V shed 0 bases and J shed 4 bases, with 11 bases lying between them. The CDR3 contains 15 residues. CDR1 and CDR2 (germline): SGHKS, YYEKEE (reference sequence). This CDR3 reads CASSLAGGKNQPQHF. As DNA, the CDR3 is TGTGCCAGCAGCTTGGCCGGGGGGAAGAATCAGCCCCAGCATTTT.

V and J are TRBV6-5 and TRBJ2-7; a weak D match, TRBD2 (5 bases). Germline V lookup: CDR1 MNHEY, CDR2 SVGAGI. The CDR3 consists of 15 residues. Trimming took 6 bases from V and 4 from J, leaving 19 bases between them. CDR3 loop: CASRAVLVAIYEQYF. In DNA form, the CDR3 reads TGTGCCAGCAGGGCTGTACTAGTGGCGATTTACGAGCAGTACTTC.

The chain has TRBV6-2 or TRBV6-3 and TRBJ2-5; no definite D call. This CDR3 has 14 amino acids. Trimming left V 5 bases short and J 2 bases short, with 12 bases between. In germline, CDR1 is MNHEY, CDR2 SVGEGT. The CDR3 DNA reads TGTGCCAGCAGTGGCGGTTTAGGTCAAGAGACCCAGTACTTC. Residues: CASSGGLGQETQYF.

The rearrangement joins TRBV11-2 to TRBJ2-7; the D gene is possibly TRBD2 (6 bases). The CDR3 loop spans 13 amino acids. V gave up 5 bases and J gave up 3 bases, with 11 bases separating them. Looked up from germline, CDR1 is SGHAT and CDR2 is FQNNGV. This CDR3 reads CASSPRLGYEQYF. CDR3 in DNA: TGTGCCAGCAGCCCTCGACTAGGCTACGAGCAGTACTTC. Based on the CDR3 plus reference TRBV11-2 and TRBJ2-7, the full variable domain is EAGVAQSPRYKIIEKRQSVAFWCNPISGHATLYWYQQILGQGPKLLIQFQNNGVVDDSQLPKDRFSAERLKGVDSTLKIQPAKLEDSAVYLCASSPRLGYEQYFGPGTRLTVT.

J is TRBJ1-6 and V is TRBV18; the D gene is possibly TRBD1 (6 bases). Germline V lookup: CDR1 KGHSH, CDR2 LQKENI. V was pared by 2 bases and J by 8 bases, with 7 bases between. The CDR3 sequence is 13 residues long. The CDR3, as DNA: TGTGCCAGCTCACCATCAGGGGATTCACCCCTCCACTTT. This sequence encodes CASSPSGDSPLHF.

V is TRBV18 and J is TRBJ1-1; tentative D call: TRBD1 (6 bases). Between the trimmed V and J ends, which lost 4 bases and 1 base, there was a span of 16 bases. The CDR3 length is 16 residues. The germline V gene encodes CDR1 KGHSH and CDR2 LQKENI. The CDR3 spells CASSRTNRVQNTEAFF. The CDR3 bases are TGTGCCAGCTCACGAACGAACAGGGTTCAGAACACTGAAGCTTTCTTT.

This sequence joins TRBV7-2 and TRBJ2-5; 9 nucleotides line up with TRBD2. V trimming: 4 bases; J trimming: 3 bases; junction bases outside the gene matches: 9. The germline V gene encodes CDR1 SGHTA and CDR2 FQGNSA. CDR3 length equals 16 residues. DNA of the CDR3: TGTGCCAGCAGCTCTTGGGCGGGAGGGCGCAAAGAGACCCAGTACTTC. Residues: CASSSWAGGRKETQYF. Filled out from reference TRBV7-2 and TRBJ2-5, the complete variable domain reads GAGVSQSPSNKVTEKGKDVELRCDPISGHTALYWYRQSLGQGLEFLIYFQGNSAPDKSGLPSDRFSAERTGGSVSTLTIQRTQQEDSAVYLCASSSWAGGRKETQYFGPGTRLLVL.

This clone was seen more than once but under ten times. The J gene is TRBJ1-5, the V gene TRBV12-5, with D possibly TRBD1 on 6 matching bases. V dropped 1 base and J dropped 6 bases, with 13 bases sitting between them. The germline V gene has CDR1 LGHNT and CDR2 FRNRAP. The CDR3 has 15 residues. In DNA, the CDR3 is TGTGCTAGTGGTTTGGGTGGGGGCACGGGTCAGCCCCAGCATTTT. Translating it yields CASGLGGGTGQPQHF. The full variable domain, in which reference TRBV12-5 and TRBJ1-5 provide the parts outside the CDR3, is DARVTQTPRHKVTEMGQEVTMRCQPILGHNTVFWYRQTMMQGLELLAYFRNRAPLDDSGMPKDRFSAEMPDATLATLKIQPSEPRDSAVYFCASGLGGGTGQPQHFGDGTRLSIL.

V is TRBV6-5 and J is TRBJ2-7, with 10 bases that match TRBD2. CDR1 is MNHEY, CDR2 SVGAGI, per germline. V was pared by 6 bases and J by 8 bases, with 10 bases of the junction left unmatched. The CDR3 contains 14 residues. The CDR3 protein is CASSPRASGSKQYF. For the CDR3, the DNA is TGTGCCAGCAGCCCAAGGGCTAGCGGGAGTAAGCAGTACTTC.

This chain uses TRBV29-1 with TRBJ2-1; 8 bases align to TRBD1. The CDR3 sequence is 13 residues long. CDR1 is SQVTM, CDR2 ANQGSEA, per germline. V shed 8 bases and J 9 bases; nucleotides not matched to a gene: 12. The CDR3 loop is CSFGQGRFSEQFF. CDR3 DNA sequence: TGCAGCTTCGGACAGGGAAGATTTTCTGAGCAGTTCTTC.

J is TRBJ2-7 and V is TRBV7-9; TRBD2 might be the D (5 bases). V dropped 0 bases and J dropped 3 bases, with 9 bases sitting between them. Per germline, CDR1 SEHNR and CDR2 FQNEAQ (reference sequence). This CDR3 contains 14 residues. The CDR3 reads CASSLAGANYEQYF. CDR3 DNA sequence: TGTGCCAGCAGCTTAGCGGGAGCAAACTACGAGCAGTACTTC. The full variable domain, completed using reference TRBV7-9 and TRBJ2-7, is DTGVSQNPRHKITKRGQNVTFRCDPISEHNRLYWYRQTLGQGPEFLTYFQNEAQLEKSRLLSDRFSAERPKGSFSTLEIQRTEQGDSAMYLCASSLAGANYEQYFGPGTRLTVT.

The V and J genes are TRBV3-1 (or the pseudogene TRBV3-2) and TRBJ1-2; no clear D. Germline-derived CDR1 and CDR2 are LGHDT and YNNKEL (reference sequence). The V gene lost 1 base and the J gene lost 12 bases, with 21 bases spanning the gap. The CDR3 runs 15 residues. Here the CDR3 DNA reads TGTGCCAGCAGCCAAGGTCCCCAAGGGAGGAAGGCTAACACCTTC. Translating it yields CASSQGPQGRKANTF.

The chain uses TRBV19 and TRBJ1-1; D is perhaps TRBD1 (5 bases). CDR1 LNHDA and CDR2 SQIVND come from the germline V gene (reference sequence). Between the trimmed V and J ends, which lost 5 bases and 10 bases, there was a span of 14 bases. This CDR3 spans 12 amino acids. The CDR3: CASSQGRGGAFF. In DNA form, the CDR3 reads TGTGCCAGTAGTCAGGGCCGGGGGGGAGCTTTCTTT.

The V gene is TRBV7-9, the J gene TRBJ2-2; D remains ambiguous. The V and J ends lost 0 bases and 5 bases respectively, with 7 bases between them. This CDR3 is built from 14 residues. Germline CDR1 is SEHNR and CDR2 is FQNEAQ (reference sequence). CDR3 protein: CASSLAAETGELFF. CDR3 DNA sequence: TGTGCCAGCAGCTTAGCGGCGGAAACCGGGGAGCTGTTTTTT.